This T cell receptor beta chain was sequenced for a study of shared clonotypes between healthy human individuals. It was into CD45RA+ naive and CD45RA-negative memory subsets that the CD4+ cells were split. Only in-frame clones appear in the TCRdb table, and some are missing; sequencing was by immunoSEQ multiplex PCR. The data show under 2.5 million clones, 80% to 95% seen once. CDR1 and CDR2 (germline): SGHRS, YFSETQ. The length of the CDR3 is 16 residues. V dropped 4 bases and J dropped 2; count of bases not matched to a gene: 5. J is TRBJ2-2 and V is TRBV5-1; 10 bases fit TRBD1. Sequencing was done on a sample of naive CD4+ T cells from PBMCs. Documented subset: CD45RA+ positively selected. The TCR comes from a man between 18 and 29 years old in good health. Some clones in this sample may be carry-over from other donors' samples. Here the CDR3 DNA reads TGCGCCAGCAGCCCGGGACAGGGGACCAACACCGGGGAGCTGTTTTTT. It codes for CASSPGQGTNTGELFF.